This T cell receptor beta chain was sequenced during a study of blood T cell repertoires in COVID-19. Study at large: Some COVID-19 samples were acute and others convalescent; all came from the United States, Italy and Spain. T cells, B-cell-depleted T cells, or PBMCs supplied cDNA or gDNA.

In the study's own analysis: For nucleated cells, counts were estimated from reference gene primer amplification. The table came from immunoSEQ multiplex PCR; TCRdb's copy has only in-frame clones and leaves some out. That table is the source of V, J and clone size, and D and trimming were worked out from the DNA. The sample holds approximately 250,000 clones, 86% seen once. The V and J ends lost 1 base and 5 bases respectively, with 8 bases between them. CDR1 is MNHEY, CDR2 SMNVEV, per germline (reference sequence). The CDR3 totals 13 residues. The Seattle patients joined while their infection was active and were tracked longitudinally afterward.

The sequenced sample consisted of peripheral blood. The sequence came from a woman aged 70-85 years with COVID-19, enrolled during active disease. The V call is TRBV27, the J call TRBJ2-5; D not certain. CDR3 region: CASSLFTGETQYF. The CDR3 DNA follows: TGTGCCAGCAGTTTATTTACCGGGGAGACCCAGTACTTC.